This T cell receptor beta chain originates from a study of T cell repertoires in cytomegalovirus infection. Whole-study context: TCR beta signatures that were public indicated CMV infection and matching HLA type.

TCRdb passed the reads through MiXCR, listing each CDR3 protein once. The sample shows about 920,000 distinct CDR3 sequences, roughly 30% of them seen only once. This clonotype was seen repeatedly, ten times or more. Its target is not known. J was trimmed by 1 base and V by 0 bases; bases with no gene match: 9. Looked up from germline, CDR1 is SGHVS and CDR2 is FNYEAQ. CDR3 length equals 19 residues. The rearrangement joins TRBV7-6 to TRBJ2-5, with TRBD2 matching 12 bases. The sequence was obtained from a human donor in good health (CMV status not recorded). Some clones in this sample may be carry-over from other donors' samples. Sequencing was performed on cultured CD8+ T cells from PBMCs, taken from culture after CMV antigen stimulation. The CDR3 reads CASSLALRLAGARQETQYF. In DNA form, the CDR3 reads TGTGCCAGCAGCTTAGCGCTAAGACTAGCGGGGGCCCGCCAAGAGACCCAGTACTTC.